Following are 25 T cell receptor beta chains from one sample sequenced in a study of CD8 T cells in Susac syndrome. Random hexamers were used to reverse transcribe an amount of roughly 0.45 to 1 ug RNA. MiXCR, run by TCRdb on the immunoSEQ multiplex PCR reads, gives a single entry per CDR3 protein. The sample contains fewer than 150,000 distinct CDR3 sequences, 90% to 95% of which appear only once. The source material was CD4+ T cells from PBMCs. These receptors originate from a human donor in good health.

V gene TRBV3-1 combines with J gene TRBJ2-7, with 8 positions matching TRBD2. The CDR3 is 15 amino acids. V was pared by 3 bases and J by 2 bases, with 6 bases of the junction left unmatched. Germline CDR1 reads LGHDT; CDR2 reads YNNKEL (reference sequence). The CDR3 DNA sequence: TGTGCCAGCAGCCATGCCCGGGGGGGTGCCTACGAGCAGTACTTC. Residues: CASSHARGGAYEQYF.

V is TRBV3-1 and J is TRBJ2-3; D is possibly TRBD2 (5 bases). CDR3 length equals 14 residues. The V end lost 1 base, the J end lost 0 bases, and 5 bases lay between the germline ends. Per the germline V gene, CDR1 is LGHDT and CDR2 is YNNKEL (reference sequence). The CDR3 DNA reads TGTGCCAGCAGCCAAGCGGGGAGCACAGATACGCAGTATTTT. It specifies CASSQAGSTDTQYF.

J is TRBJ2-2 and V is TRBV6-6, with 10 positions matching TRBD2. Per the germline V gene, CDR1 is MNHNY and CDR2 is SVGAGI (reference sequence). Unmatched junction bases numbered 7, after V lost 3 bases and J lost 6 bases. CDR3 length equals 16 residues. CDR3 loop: CASSYEAGGPSGELFF. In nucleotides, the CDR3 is TGTGCCAGCAGTTATGAAGCGGGAGGGCCATCCGGGGAGCTGTTTTTT.

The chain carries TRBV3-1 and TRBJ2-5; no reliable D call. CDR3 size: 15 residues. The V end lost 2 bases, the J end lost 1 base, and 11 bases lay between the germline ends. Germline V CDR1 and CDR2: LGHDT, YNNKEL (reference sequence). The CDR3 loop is CASSQLGMGQETQYF. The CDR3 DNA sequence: TGTGCCAGCAGCCAACTGGGGATGGGCCAAGAGACCCAGTACTTC.

CDR3 nucleotide sequence: TGCGCCAGCAGCTTCGGGAATAGTCTTGCACCCGGGGAGCTGTTTTTT. Translating it yields CASSFGNSLAPGELFF. The V and J genes are TRBV5-1 and TRBJ2-2; possible D gene TRBD2, 5 bases. The germline CDR1 and CDR2 sequences are SGHRS and YFSETQ. The CDR3 runs 16 residues. Deletions cut 2 bases from V and 6 bases from J, with 17 bases between.

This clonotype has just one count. The DNA of the CDR3 is TGTGCCAGCAGGTTGACAGGGGTCGGCATTCAGTACTTC. This encodes CASRLTGVGIQYF. The rearrangement joins TRBV28 to TRBJ2-4; TRBD1 agrees at 8 bases. V lost 6 bases, J lost 9 bases, and 7 bases stayed unmatched. Per germline, CDR1 MDHEN and CDR2 SYDVKM. CDR3 length: 13 residues.

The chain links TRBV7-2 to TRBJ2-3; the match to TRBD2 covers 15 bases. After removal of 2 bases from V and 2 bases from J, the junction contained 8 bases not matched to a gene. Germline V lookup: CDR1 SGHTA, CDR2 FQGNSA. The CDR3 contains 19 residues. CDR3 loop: CASSLPGLAGGSATDTQYF. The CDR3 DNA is TGTGCCAGCAGCTTACCCGGACTAGCGGGAGGGAGTGCCACAGATACGCAGTATTTT.

CDR3 bases: TGTGCCAGCAGCCTCGGGACACTTAGCACAGATACGCAGTATTTT. Protein sequence: CASSLGTLSTDTQYF. V and J are TRBV7-9 and TRBJ2-3; possible D gene TRBD1, 6 bases. This CDR3 has 15 amino acids. V was cut by 5 bases and J by 0 bases, with 12 bases left in between. Germline CDR1 reads SEHNR; CDR2 reads FQNEAQ (reference sequence).

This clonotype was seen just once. The CDR3 DNA is TGTGCCACCAAGACAGGGCATAGCAATCAGCCCCAGCATTTT. As protein: CATKTGHSNQPQHF. The chain combines TRBV19 with TRBJ1-5; 7 bases are a match to TRBD1. The V gene's germline CDR1 is LNHDA and CDR2 SQIVND (reference sequence). The CDR3 spans 14 residues. Trimming at V came to 10 bases and at J to 0 bases, leaving 6 bases not matched to a gene.

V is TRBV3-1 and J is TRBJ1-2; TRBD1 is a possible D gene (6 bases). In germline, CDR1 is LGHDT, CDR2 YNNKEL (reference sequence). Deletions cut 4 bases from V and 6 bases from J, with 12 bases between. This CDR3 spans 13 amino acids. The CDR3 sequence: CASSLGQRNGYTF. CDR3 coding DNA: TGTGCCAGCAGCCTTGGACAGAGGAATGGCTACACCTTC.

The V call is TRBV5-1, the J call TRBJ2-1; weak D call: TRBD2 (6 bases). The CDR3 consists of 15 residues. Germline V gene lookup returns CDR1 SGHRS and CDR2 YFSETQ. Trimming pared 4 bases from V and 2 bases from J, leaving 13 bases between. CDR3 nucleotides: TGCGCCAGCAGCGATGGGAGGACAACCTACAATGAGCAGTTCTTC. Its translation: CASSDGRTTYNEQFF.

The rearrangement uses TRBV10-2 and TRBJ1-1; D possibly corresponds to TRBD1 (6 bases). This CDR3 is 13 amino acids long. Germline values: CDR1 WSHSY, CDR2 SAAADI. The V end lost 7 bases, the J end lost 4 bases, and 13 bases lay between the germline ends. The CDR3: CASKQGESTEAFF. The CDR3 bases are TGCGCCAGCAAACAGGGAGAAAGCACTGAAGCTTTCTTT.

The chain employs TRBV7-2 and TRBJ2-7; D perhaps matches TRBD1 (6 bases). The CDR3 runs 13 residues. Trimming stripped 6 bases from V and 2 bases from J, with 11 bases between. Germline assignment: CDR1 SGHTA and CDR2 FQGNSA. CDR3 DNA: TGTGCCAGCAGGGGGGCAGGTACCTACGAGCAGTACTTC. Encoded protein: CASRGAGTYEQYF.

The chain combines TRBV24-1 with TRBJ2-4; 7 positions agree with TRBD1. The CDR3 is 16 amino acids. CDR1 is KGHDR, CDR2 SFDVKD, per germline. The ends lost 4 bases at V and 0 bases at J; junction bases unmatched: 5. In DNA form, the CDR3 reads TGTGCCACCAGTGACACGACAGGGACAGCCAAAAACATTCAGTACTTC. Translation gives CATSDTTGTAKNIQYF.

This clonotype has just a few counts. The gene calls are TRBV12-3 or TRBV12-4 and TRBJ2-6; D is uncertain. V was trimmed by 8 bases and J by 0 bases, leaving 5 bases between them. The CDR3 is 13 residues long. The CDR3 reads CASRYSGANVLTF. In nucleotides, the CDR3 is TGTGCCAGCCGCTACTCTGGGGCCAACGTCCTGACTTTC.

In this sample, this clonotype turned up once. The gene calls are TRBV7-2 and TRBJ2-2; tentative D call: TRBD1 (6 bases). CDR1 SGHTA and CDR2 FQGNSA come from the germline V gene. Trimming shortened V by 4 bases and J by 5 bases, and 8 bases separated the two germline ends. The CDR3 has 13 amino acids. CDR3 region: CASSSDRTGELFF. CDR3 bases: TGTGCCAGCAGCTCCGACAGGACCGGGGAGCTGTTTTTT. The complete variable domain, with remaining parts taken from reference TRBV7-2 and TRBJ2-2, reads GAGVSQSPSNKVTEKGKDVELRCDPISGHTALYWYRQSLGQGLEFLIYFQGNSAPDKSGLPSDRFSAERTGGSVSTLTIQRTQQEDSAVYLCASSSDRTGELFFGEGSRLTVL.

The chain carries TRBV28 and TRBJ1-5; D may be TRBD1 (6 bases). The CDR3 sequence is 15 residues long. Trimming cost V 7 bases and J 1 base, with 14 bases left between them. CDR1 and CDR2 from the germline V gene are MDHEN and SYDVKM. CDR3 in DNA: TGTGCCAGCACCGAAGGGGGGGCCAGCAATCAGCCCCAGCATTTT. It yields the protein CASTEGGASNQPQHF.

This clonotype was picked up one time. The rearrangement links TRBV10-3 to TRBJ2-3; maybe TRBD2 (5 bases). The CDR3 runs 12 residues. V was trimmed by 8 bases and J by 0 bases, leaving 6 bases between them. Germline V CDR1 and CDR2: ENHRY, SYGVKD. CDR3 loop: CAIRESTDTQYF. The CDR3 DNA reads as TGTGCCATCCGGGAAAGCACAGATACGCAGTATTTT.

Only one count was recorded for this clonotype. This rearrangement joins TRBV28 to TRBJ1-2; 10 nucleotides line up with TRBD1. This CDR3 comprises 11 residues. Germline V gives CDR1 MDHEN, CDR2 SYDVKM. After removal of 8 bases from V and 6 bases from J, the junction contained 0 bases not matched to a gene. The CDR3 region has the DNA TGTGCCAGCGGGACAGGGGATGGCTACACCTTC. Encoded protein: CASGTGDGYTF.

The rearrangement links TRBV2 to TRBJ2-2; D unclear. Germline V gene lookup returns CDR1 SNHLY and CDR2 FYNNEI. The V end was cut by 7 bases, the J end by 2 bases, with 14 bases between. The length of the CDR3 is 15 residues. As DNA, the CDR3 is TGTGCCAGCAAAAGGACGCAGATCAACACCGGGGAGCTGTTTTTT. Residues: CASKRTQINTGELFF. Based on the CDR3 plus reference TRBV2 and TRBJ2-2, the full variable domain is EPEVTQTPSHQVTQMGQEVILRCVPISNHLYFYWYRQILGQKVEFLVSFYNNEISEKSEIFDDQFSVERPDGSNFTLKIRSTKLEDSAMYFCASKRTQINTGELFFGEGSRLTVL.

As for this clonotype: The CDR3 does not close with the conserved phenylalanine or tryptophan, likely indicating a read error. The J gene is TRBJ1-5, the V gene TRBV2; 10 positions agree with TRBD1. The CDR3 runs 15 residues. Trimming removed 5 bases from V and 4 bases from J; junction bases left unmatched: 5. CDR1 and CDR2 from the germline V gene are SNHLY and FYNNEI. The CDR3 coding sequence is TGTGCCAGCAGTTCCGGGACAGGGGCGAATCAGCCCCAGCATGTT. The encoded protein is CASSSGTGANQPQHV.

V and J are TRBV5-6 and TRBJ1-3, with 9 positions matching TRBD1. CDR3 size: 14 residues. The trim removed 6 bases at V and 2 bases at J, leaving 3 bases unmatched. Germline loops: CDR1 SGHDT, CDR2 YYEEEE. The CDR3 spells CASNRGRTGNTIYF. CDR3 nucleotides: TGTGCCAGCAACAGGGGGCGCACTGGAAACACCATATATTTT.

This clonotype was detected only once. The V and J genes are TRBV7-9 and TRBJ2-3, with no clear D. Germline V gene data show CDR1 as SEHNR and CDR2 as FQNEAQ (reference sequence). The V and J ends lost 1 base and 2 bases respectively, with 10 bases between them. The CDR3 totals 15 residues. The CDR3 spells CASSLVLGSTDTQYF. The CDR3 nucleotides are TGTGCCAGCAGCTTAGTGTTGGGATCCACAGATACGCAGTATTTT.

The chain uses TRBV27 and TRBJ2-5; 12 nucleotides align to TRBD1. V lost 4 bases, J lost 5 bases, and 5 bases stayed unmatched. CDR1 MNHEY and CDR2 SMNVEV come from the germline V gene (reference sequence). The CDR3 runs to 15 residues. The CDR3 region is CASSSGTGGAETQYF. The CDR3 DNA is TGTGCCAGCAGTTCTGGGACAGGGGGCGCGGAGACCCAGTACTTC.

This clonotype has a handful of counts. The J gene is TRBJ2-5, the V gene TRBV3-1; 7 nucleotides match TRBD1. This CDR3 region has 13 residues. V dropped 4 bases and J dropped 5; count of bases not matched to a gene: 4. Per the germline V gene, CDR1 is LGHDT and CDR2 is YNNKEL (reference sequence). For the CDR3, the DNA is TGTGCCAGCAGCCGACAGGGTACGGAGACCCAGTACTTC. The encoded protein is CASSRQGTETQYF.